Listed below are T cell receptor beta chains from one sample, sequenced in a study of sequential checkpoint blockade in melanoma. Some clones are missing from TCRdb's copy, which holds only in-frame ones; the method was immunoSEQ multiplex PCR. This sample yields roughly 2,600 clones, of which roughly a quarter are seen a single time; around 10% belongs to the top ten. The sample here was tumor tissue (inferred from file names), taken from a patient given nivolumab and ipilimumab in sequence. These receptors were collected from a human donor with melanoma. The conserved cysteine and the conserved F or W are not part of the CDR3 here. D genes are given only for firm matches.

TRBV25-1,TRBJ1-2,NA,ASSENGRGYGYT
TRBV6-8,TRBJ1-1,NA,ASSTWTVLNTEAF
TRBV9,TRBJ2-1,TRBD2,ASSFRPSGAGEQF
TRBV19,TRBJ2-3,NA,ASSIGLDQFTDTQY
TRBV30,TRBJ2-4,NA,AWSAGTVRY
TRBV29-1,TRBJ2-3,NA,SVFGVYTDTQY
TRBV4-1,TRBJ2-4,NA,ASSQPSAYQY
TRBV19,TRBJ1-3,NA,ASSIPGAGNTIY
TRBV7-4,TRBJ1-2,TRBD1,ASSPGTGKGYT
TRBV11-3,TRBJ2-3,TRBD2,ASSLNSFGGTDTQY
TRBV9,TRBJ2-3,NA,ASSVEYRQGPGNTQY
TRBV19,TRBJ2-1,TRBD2,ASSAESLVLTGGYNEQF
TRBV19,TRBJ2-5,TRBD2,ASTRRGGREETQY
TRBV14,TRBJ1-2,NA,ASSQDGILNGYT
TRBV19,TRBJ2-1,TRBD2,ASSLPWGGGYNEQF
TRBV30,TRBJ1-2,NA,AWSGLRGQLPSYGYT
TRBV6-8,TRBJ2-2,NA,ASSPGSTGELF
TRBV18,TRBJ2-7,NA,ASSPIGGPYEQY
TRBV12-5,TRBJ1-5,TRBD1,ASGFGQGTQPQH
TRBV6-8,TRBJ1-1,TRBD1,ASSARQGANTEAF
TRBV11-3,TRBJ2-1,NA,ASSLGRLGGDEQF
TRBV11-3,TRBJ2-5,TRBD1,ASSLVRGRWETQY
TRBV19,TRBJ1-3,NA,ASTIGWDSGPSGNTIY
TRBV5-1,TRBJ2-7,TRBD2,ASSRGGNRNYEQY
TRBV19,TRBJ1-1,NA,ASSIDRGLMNTEAF
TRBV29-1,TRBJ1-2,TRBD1,SVAGGNYGYT
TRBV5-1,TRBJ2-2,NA,ASSLARATGELF
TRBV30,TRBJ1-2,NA,AWSAGIRGYT
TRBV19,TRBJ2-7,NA,ASSTPGLHYEQY
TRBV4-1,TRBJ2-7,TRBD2,ASSQDFSGAPTYEQY
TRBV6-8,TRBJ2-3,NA,ASSPTGLLTDTQY
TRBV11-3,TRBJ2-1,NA,ASSLESSYNEQF
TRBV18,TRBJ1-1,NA,ASSPGVAVRNTEAF
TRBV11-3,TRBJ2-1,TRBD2,ASRLAGGTNEQF
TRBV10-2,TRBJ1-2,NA,ASSDFQGIDYGYT
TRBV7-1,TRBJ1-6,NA,ASSLDSNSPLH
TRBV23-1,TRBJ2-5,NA,ASSLWGVETQY
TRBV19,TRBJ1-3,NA,ASSMEWDNSGNTIY
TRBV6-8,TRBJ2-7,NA,ASWEYGREVYEQY
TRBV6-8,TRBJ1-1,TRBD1,ASSSVAGTEGVAF